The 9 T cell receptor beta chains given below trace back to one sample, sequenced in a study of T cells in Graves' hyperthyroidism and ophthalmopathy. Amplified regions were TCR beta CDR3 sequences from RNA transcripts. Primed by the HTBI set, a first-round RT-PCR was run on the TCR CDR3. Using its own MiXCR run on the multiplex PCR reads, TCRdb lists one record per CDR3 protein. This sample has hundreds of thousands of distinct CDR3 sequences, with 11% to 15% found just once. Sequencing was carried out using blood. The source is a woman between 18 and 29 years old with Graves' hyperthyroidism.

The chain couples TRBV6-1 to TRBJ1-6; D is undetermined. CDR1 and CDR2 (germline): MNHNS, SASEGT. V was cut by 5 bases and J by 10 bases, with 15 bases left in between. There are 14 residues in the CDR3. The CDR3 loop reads CASSFSIKYSPLHF. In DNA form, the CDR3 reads TGTGCCAGCAGTTTTAGCATAAAATACTCACCCCTCCACTTT.

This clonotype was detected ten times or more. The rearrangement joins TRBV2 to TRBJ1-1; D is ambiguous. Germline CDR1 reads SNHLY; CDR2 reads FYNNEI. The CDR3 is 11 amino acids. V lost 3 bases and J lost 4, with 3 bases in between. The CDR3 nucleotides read TGTGCCAGCAGTGAGGCCACTGAAGCTTTCTTT. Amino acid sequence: CASSEATEAFF.

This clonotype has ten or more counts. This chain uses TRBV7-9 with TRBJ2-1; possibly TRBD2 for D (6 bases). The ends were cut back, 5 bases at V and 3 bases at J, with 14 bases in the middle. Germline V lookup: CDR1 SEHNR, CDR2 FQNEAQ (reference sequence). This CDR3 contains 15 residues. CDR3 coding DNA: TGTGCCAGCAGCACCCCTTGGAGGGACTACAATGAGCAGTTCTTC. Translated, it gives CASSTPWRDYNEQFF.

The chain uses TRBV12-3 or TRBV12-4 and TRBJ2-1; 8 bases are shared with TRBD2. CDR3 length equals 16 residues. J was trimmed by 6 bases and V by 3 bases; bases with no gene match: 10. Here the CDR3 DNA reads TGTGCCAGCAGTTTTCCGACGGGAGGGCCTGGCAATGAGCAGTTCTTC. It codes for CASSFPTGGPGNEQFF.

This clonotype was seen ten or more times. The CDR3 spells CSARDMGDNEQFF. The DNA for the CDR3 is TGCAGTGCTAGAGATATGGGGGACAATGAGCAGTTCTTC. The chain has TRBV20-1 and TRBJ2-1; tentatively, D is TRBD1 or TRBD2 (5 bases each). Germline CDR1 reads DFQATT; CDR2 reads SNEGSKA (reference sequence). V was trimmed by 0 bases and J by 5 bases, leaving 8 bases between them. This CDR3 has 13 residues.

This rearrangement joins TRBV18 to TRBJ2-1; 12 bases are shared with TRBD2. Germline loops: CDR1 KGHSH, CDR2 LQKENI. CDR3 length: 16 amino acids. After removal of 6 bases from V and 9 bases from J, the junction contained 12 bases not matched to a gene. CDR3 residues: CASSVTSGSGDIEQFF. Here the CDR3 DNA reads TGTGCCAGCTCGGTGACTAGCGGGAGCGGAGATATTGAGCAGTTCTTC.

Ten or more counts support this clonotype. CDR3 DNA: TGTGCCAGCAGCGGGACCTACGAGCAGTACTTC. Translating gives CASSGTYEQYF. The chain joins TRBV11-2 to TRBJ2-7, with D unclear. CDR1 is SGHAT and CDR2 is FQNNGV in the germline V gene. This CDR3 is built from 11 residues. Trimming pared 5 bases from V and 2 bases from J, leaving 4 bases between. The whole variable domain, filled in from reference TRBV11-2 and TRBJ2-7, reads EAGVAQSPRYKIIEKRQSVAFWCNPISGHATLYWYQQILGQGPKLLIQFQNNGVVDDSQLPKDRFSAERLKGVDSTLKIQPAKLEDSAVYLCASSGTYEQYFGPGTRLTVT.

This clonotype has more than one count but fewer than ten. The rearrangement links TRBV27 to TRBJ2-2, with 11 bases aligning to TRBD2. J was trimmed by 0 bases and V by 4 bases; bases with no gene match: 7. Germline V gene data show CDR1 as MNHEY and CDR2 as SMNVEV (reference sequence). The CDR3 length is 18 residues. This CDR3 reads CASSSTTSGTSNTGELFF. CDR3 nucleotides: TGTGCCAGCAGTTCAACGACTAGCGGGACATCGAACACCGGGGAGCTGTTTTTT.

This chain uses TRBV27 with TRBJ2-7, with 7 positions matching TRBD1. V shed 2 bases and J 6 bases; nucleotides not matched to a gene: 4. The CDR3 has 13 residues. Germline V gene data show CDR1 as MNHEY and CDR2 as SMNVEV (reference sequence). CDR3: CASSLRSGGEQYF. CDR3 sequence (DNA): TGTGCCAGCAGTTTAAGGTCAGGGGGCGAGCAGTACTTC.